This TCR beta chain was recovered during a study of T cell responses to AZD1222 COVID-19 vaccine (dated by TCRdb to the early 2020s). Background on the whole study: AZD1222 recipients whose second dose came at about 4 weeks and those whose second dose came at about 12 weeks were combined into one group, since spike-specific TCR depth and breadth did not differ between the two schedules. TCR sequencing covered over 230 trial participants: 200 to 220 given two doses of AZD1222 and around 25 given two doses of MenACWY control vaccine. Enrollment into the trials was organized by age into subgroups of 18-55, 56-69 and 70-plus years, and those subgroups contained approximately 160, 26 and 62 TCR-sequenced participants, respectively. The full study reports these points: The whole spike protein was spanned by vaccine-associated CD4 TCRs, and dominant responses were seen in regions 160-218 and 743-854. After two AZD1222 doses, spike-specific TCR breadth and depth were significantly higher than at day 0 and than in MenACWY recipients. Epitopes outside the regions mutated in the B.1.351 and B.1.1.7 variants were reportedly recognized by nearly half of the unique spike-specific TCRs. Because no day 14 peak-response samples were available, the repertoires could be characterized only after the peak T cell response. In the small 56-69-year group, the increase in depth fell short of significance, most likely because of low power. Participants were mostly white British, with more females than males. The authors suggested clonal diversity may have been underestimated. Conclusions about previously exposed vaccinees are limited because only five to seven AZD1222 recipients were SARS-CoV-2 seropositive at baseline.

The CDR3 regions of human TCRbeta chains were analyzed by immunosequencing. In the original analysis: TCRs in the repertoires were compared against a reference library of SARS-CoV-2-specific TCRs that had been generated with the MIRA antigen-specificity platform. Breadth was defined as the fraction of unique TCRs that were SARS-CoV-2-associated, and depth was defined as the fraction of total T cells that were SARS-CoV-2-associated. Using the MIRA data, each spike-specific TCR was assigned both to the spike region to which the TCR was reactive and to a CD4 or CD8 class. Log10-transformed breadth and depth values were compared by one-way ANOVA with Sidak's multiple comparisons tests. TCRdb stores this immuneACCESS table with in-frame sequences only. Part of the clones is absent; in the studies checked, under half of the shortfall reflects unresolved V genes, and no reason is known for the rest. The DNA gave D and trimming, while V, J and clone size come from that table. The sample table lists about 130,000 clones, 86% of them with a count of one. The ten largest clones add up to approximately 12% of the sample.

The sample's time point label, in plain terms: baseline before first vaccination. Vaccinee samples were obtained from the UK trials COV001 and COV002, which included a single-blind randomized controlled phase 2/3 trial of AZD1222 (ChAdOx1 nCoV-19) in healthy adults. For TCRbeta chain sequencing, PBMC samples from trial participants were taken at day 0 and at day 28 after the second dose. A remark on this clone: Its antigen is not yet known. Qualities for individual bases were not recorded, and no much larger clone is one base off.

From the cysteine up to the phenylalanine, the CDR3 has a length of 21 residues. Only CDR3 DNA is held: 63 bases, read in frame from base 1. V is pruned by 5 bases and J by 0 bases, leaving 20 bases of the junction without a gene match. The germline V gene encodes CDR1 GTSNPN and CDR2 SVGIG (reference sequence). The input for sequencing was peripheral blood, taken on day 0 of AZD1222 vaccination. This clonotype originated in an adult in good health. The rearranged chain carries TRBV30 and TRBJ2-6, and 9 bases in between align with TRBD1. The nucleotide sequence is TGTGCCTGGTCGGCCGGGACAGGGATCTTTCTCTCTCTCTCTGGGGCCAACGTCCTGACTTTC. Its amino acids are CAWSAGTGIFLSLSGANVLTF.